One T cell receptor beta chain is described in this entry. Its target is not known. Some clones are missing from TCRdb's copy, which holds only in-frame ones; the method was immunoSEQ multiplex PCR. The data contain fewer than 25,000 clones, 75% to 90% of them singletons. The record originates from a study of OX40 agonist ivuxolimab in advanced cancers. As for the study in general: Two patients with cutaneous melanoma and one with hepatocellular carcinoma, three in total, showed partial responses. Study-wide points: CD8+ T cells were the subset that, on average, had more expanded clones than CD4+.

There are 15 residues in the CDR3. Germline CDR1 and CDR2: LNHDA and SQIVND (reference sequence). V lost 0 bases, J lost 1 base, and 10 bases lay in between. This specimen consisted of CD4+ or CD8+ T cells sorted from blood, obtained in a trial of the OX40 agonist ivuxolimab. The sequence was obtained from an adult with an advanced solid tumor such as melanoma, head and neck, liver or kidney cancer. The chain carries TRBV19 and TRBJ2-7; D uncertain. As DNA, the CDR3 is TGTGCCAGTAGTATAGAGGCTTGGGCGTCCTACGAGCAGTACTTC. It encodes CASSIEAWASYEQYF.